One and the same sample provided the 9 T cell receptor beta chains below, sequenced in a study of T-cell memory formation after mild COVID-19. TCRdb reprocessed the 5' RACE reads via MiXCR and lists one record per CDR3 protein. This repertoire shows about 340,000 distinct CDR3 sequences, about 16% found once; its top ten account for about 20%. Sequencing used PBMCs or a T cell subset sorted from them (not recorded which). Receptors originate from a man in his late teens or twenties who had mild COVID-19 (a few samples of this study predate the infection). Cell type and time point are not known.

This sequence joins TRBV6-2 or TRBV6-3 and TRBJ2-4, with D maybe TRBD1 (7 bases). The CDR3 has 14 residues. V was trimmed by 7 bases and J by 6 bases, leaving 16 bases between them. The germline V gene has CDR1 MNHEY and CDR2 SVGEGT. CDR3 region: CASTLEGARNIQYF. In DNA form, the CDR3 reads TGTGCCAGCACCTTGGAGGGGGCGCGAAACATTCAGTACTTC.

The V call is TRBV12-3 or TRBV12-4, the J call TRBJ1-1, with 9 bases fitting TRBD1. The CDR3 extends over 13 amino acids. Germline trimming cut 5 bases from V and 8 bases from J; bases unmatched to any gene: 6. In nucleotides, the CDR3 is TGTGCCAGCAGTCCGACAGGGGGATCCGAAGCTTTCTTT. This codes for CASSPTGGSEAFF.

The V gene is TRBV6-5, the J gene TRBJ1-1; 9 nucleotides agree with TRBD1. In germline, CDR1 is MNHEY, CDR2 SVGAGI. J gave up 2 bases and V 6 bases, and 10 bases lay outside the gene matches. CDR3 length: 16 residues. Written as DNA, the CDR3 is TGTGCCAGCAGACGGATAGGGACAGGGCCCAACACTGAAGCTTTCTTT. This sequence encodes CASRRIGTGPNTEAFF.

In this sample, this clonotype turned up many times. J is TRBJ2-7 and V is TRBV12-3 or TRBV12-4; D gene ambiguous. The CDR3 is made up of 12 amino acids. Trimming removed 7 bases from V and 2 bases from J, with 9 bases in between. The CDR3 sequence is CASNTPPYEQYF. CDR3 in DNA: TGTGCCAGCAATACCCCTCCCTACGAGCAGTACTTC.

The chain recombines TRBV18 with TRBJ2-1; 8 bases agree with TRBD1. Trimming took 2 bases from V and 8 from J; bases not matched to a gene: 8. Germline loops: CDR1 KGHSH, CDR2 LQKENI. There are 15 residues in the CDR3. The CDR3 DNA is TGTGCCAGCTCACCAATGGACAGGGTAATGTATGAGCAGTTCTTC. Residues: CASSPMDRVMYEQFF.

This clonotype has a handful of counts. The chain couples TRBV7-2 to TRBJ2-3; D gene unclear. This CDR3 has 13 residues. Trimming took 0 bases from V and 6 from J, leaving 7 bases between them. Germline V lookup: CDR1 SGHTA, CDR2 FQGNSA. The chain's CDR3 is CASSLAPPDTQYF. The CDR3 region has the DNA TGTGCCAGCAGCTTAGCCCCCCCGGATACGCAGTATTTT.

This clonotype occurred a few times. The DNA for the CDR3 is TGTGCCAGCAGAGAGGGGGGAGCCAAAAACATTCAGTACTTC. This translates into CASREGGAKNIQYF. The genes are TRBV7-2 and TRBJ2-4, with D perhaps TRBD1 or TRBD2 (6 bases each). CDR1 and CDR2 (germline): SGHTA, FQGNSA. The CDR3 totals 14 residues. The germline V and J ends were trimmed by 6 bases and 0 bases, with 9 bases remaining between them.

This clonotype was observed a handful of times. V gene TRBV18 combines with J gene TRBJ2-2, with TRBD1 as a possible D gene (5 bases). Germline V lookup: CDR1 KGHSH, CDR2 LQKENI. CDR3 length equals 15 residues. Trimming took 2 bases from V and 0 from J, leaving 7 bases between them. The CDR3 DNA sequence: TGTGCCAGCTCACCAACGACAGCGAACACCGGGGAGCTGTTTTTT. Its protein is CASSPTTANTGELFF. Full variable domain (remainder filled in from reference TRBV18 and TRBJ2-2): NAGVMQNPRHLVRRRGQEARLRCSPMKGHSHVYWYRQLPEEGLKFMVYLQKENIIDESGMPKERFSAEFPKEGPSILRIQQVVRGDSAAYFCASSPTTANTGELFFGEGSRLTVL.

The chain employs TRBV5-4 and TRBJ1-1, with unresolved D. Between the trimmed V and J ends, which lost 0 bases and 0 bases, there was a span of 9 bases. The CDR3 is made up of 15 amino acids. From germline, CDR1 is SGHNT and CDR2 YYREEE (reference sequence). The CDR3 region is CASSLAAGMNTEAFF. Here the CDR3 DNA reads TGTGCCAGCAGCTTGGCAGCGGGGATGAACACTGAAGCTTTCTTT.